Listed here are 2 T cell receptor beta chains from one sample, sequenced in a study of T cells after yellow fever vaccination. TCRdb reprocessed the 5' RACE reads via MiXCR and lists one record per CDR3 protein. Altogether hundreds of thousands of distinct CDR3 sequences are present, roughly 3.5% being singletons, with the ten largest covering less than 25%. The sequencing used PBMCs, collected on the day of the yellow fever booster vaccination. The receptors stem from a man younger than 30 who received the YFV17D yellow fever vaccine.

This clonotype has more than one count but fewer than ten. The chain recombines TRBV29-1 with TRBJ1-2; D may be TRBD1 (5 bases). The CDR3 runs to 12 residues. With 6 bases removed from V and 6 bases from J, the gap between germline ends came to 14 bases. Germline loops: CDR1 SQVTM, CDR2 ANQGSEA. CDR3 nucleotide sequence: TGCAGCGTAGAAAGCGGGGCTGATGGCTACACCTTC. Translation gives CSVESGADGYTF.

At least ten counts were recorded for this clonotype. V is TRBV5-1 and J is TRBJ2-1, with a possible D match to TRBD2 (7 bases). In germline, CDR1 is SGHRS, CDR2 YFSETQ. The CDR3 has 15 residues. Trimming pared 1 base from V and 12 bases from J, leaving 20 bases between. This CDR3 reads CASSLTGPIPGGQFF. The CDR3 coding sequence is TGCGCCAGCAGCTTGACAGGGCCTATCCCGGGGGGGCAGTTCTTC.